The present TCR beta chain was sequenced within a study of CD8 T cells in ankylosing spondylitis. There are many counts of this clonotype. Per germline, CDR1 SEHNR and CDR2 FQNEAQ (reference sequence). The CDR3 length is 13 residues. V was clipped by 5 bases and J by 5 bases; unmatched bases: 3. Each TCR beta library was made by quantitative 5'-RACE that incorporated molecular barcodes. A single record per CDR3 protein comes from TCRdb applying MiXCR to the 5' RACE reads. The sample has approximately 260,000 distinct CDR3 sequences, less than 10% seen once. The chain uses TRBV7-9 and TRBJ2-1; 7 bases agree with TRBD1. This TCR derives from a male donor with ankylosing spondylitis or in good health (not recorded which). The sequenced sample was blood, either unsorted or a sorted T cell fraction (not recorded which). In nucleotides, the CDR3 is TGTGCCAGCAGCGATGGGACAGACAATGAGCAGTTCTTC. It encodes CASSDGTDNEQFF. Full variable domain (missing parts from reference TRBV7-9 and TRBJ2-1): DTGVSQNPRHKITKRGQNVTFRCDPISEHNRLYWYRQTLGQGPEFLTYFQNEAQLEKSRLLSDRFSAERPKGSFSTLEIQRTEQGDSAMYLCASSDGTDNEQFFGPGTRLTVL.